This is a list of T cell receptor beta chains from one sample in a study of long-term antiretroviral therapy in people with HIV. Produced via immunoSEQ multiplex PCR; TCRdb's table is partial and in-frame only. The sample includes 35,000 to 45,000 clones, 90% to 95% of them seen just once. Sequenced here: unsorted PBMCs, sampled 4.1 years after starting antiretroviral therapy. These receptors were obtained from a woman aged 45-65 years with HIV. Both conserved end residues are part of each CDR3. Each record gives: V gene, clone size, D gene, J gene, CDR3 protein, CDR3 DNA. A D gene is named only where the DNA matches it firmly. Part of the rows lack a size; the others show once, few, many or a class for expanded clones.

TRBV5-1,NA,TRBD1,TRBJ2-1,CASSAGQGARREQFF,TGCGCCAGCAGCGCAGGACAGGGGGCGCGTCGTGAGCAGTTCTTC
TRBV20-1,NA,NA,TRBJ2-7,CSARWGLEQYF,TGCAGTGCCAGGTGGGGGCTTGAGCAGTACTTC
TRBV19,NA,NA,TRBJ2-4,CASGGENIQYF,TGTGCCAGTGGAGGGGAAAACATTCAGTACTTC
TRBV2,NA,NA,TRBJ2-3,CASSTRPTSTDTQYF,TGTGCCAGCAGTACCAGACCCACCAGCACAGATACGCAGTATTTT
TRBV4-3,NA,NA,TRBJ1-1,CASIRWQQNTEAFF,TGCGCCAGCATTCGGTGGCAGCAGAACACTGAAGCTTTCTTT
TRBV15,NA,NA,TRBJ2-3,CATASGTDTQYF,TGTGCCACCGCTAGCGGCACAGATACGCAGTATTTT
TRBV29-1,NA,NA,TRBJ2-5,CSVGRLDAQETQYF,TGCAGCGTTGGCAGGTTGGACGCCCAAGAGACCCAGTACTTC
TRBV2,NA,NA,TRBJ1-6,CASADNSPLHF,TGTGCCAGCGCTGATAATTCACCCCTCCACTTT
TRBV2,NA,TRBD2,TRBJ2-3,CASSDGTSGNTDTQYF,TGTGCCAGCAGTGACGGGACTAGCGGAAACACAGATACGCAGTATTTT
TRBV7-9,NA,TRBD1,TRBJ1-4,CASSPGQGASEKLFF,TGTGCCAGCAGCCCCGGACAGGGGGCGAGCGAAAAACTGTTTTTT
TRBV19,NA,NA,TRBJ2-3,CASSIGGLTDTQYF,TGTGCCAGTAGTATTGGCGGCCTCACAGATACGCAGTATTTT
TRBV7-6,once,TRBD1,TRBJ1-3,CASSLAGTHGQGAAGNTIYF,TGTGCCAGCAGCTTAGCAGGTACCCACGGACAGGGGGCAGCTGGAAACACCATATATTTT
TRBV5-1,NA,TRBD1,TRBJ1-2,CASRETGAYGYTF,TGCGCCAGCAGGGAGACAGGGGCTTATGGCTACACCTTC
TRBV5-1,once,NA,TRBJ1-1,CASSGNTEAFF,TGCGCCAGCAGTGGAAACACTGAAGCTTTCTTT
TRBV10-3,once,NA,TRBJ1-2,CAISGEGNYGYTF,TGTGCCATCAGCGGGGAAGGGAACTATGGCTACACCTTC
TRBV4-2,NA,TRBD2,TRBJ2-1,CASSPRAGGGADNEQFF,TGTGCCAGCAGCCCGCGTGCAGGCGGGGGGGCCGACAATGAGCAGTTCTTC
TRBV5-6,NA,TRBD2,TRBJ2-5,CASSAGASGGSETQYF,TGTGCCAGCAGCGCCGGGGCTAGCGGGGGGTCAGAGACCCAGTACTTC
TRBV5-1,NA,NA,TRBJ2-3,CASSLSRPGTDTQYF,TGCGCCAGCAGCTTGAGCAGGCCCGGTACAGATACGCAGTATTTT
TRBV29-1,NA,NA,TRBJ1-2,CSVEEGYGYTF,TGCAGCGTTGAGGAGGGATATGGCTACACCTTC
TRBV29-1,NA,TRBD2,TRBJ2-1,CSVADFGGSYNEQFF,TGCAGCGTTGCCGATTTCGGGGGGTCCTACAATGAGCAGTTCTTC
TRBV7-2,NA,TRBD2,TRBJ2-7,CASSLETGGGSHEQYF,TGTGCCAGCAGCTTAGAGACGGGCGGGGGTTCCCACGAGCAGTACTTC
TRBV11-2,once,TRBD1,TRBJ1-1,CASIETGVGTEAFF,TGTGCCAGCATCGAGACAGGGGTGGGCACTGAAGCTTTCTTT
TRBV10-3,NA,NA,TRBJ1-2,CAISESANYGYTF,TGTGCCATCAGTGAGTCAGCTAACTATGGCTACACCTTC
TRBV12-5,NA,NA,TRBJ1-5,CASGLDPNQPQHF,TGTGCTAGTGGTTTGGACCCCAATCAGCCCCAGCATTTT
TRBV12-5,NA,TRBD1,TRBJ2-7,CASGLVLGTGDYEQYF,TGTGCTAGTGGTTTGGTACTGGGGACAGGGGACTACGAGCAGTACTTC
TRBV4-3,NA,TRBD1,TRBJ1-6,CASSQGQGSSPLHF,TGCGCCAGCAGCCAAGGACAGGGAAGCTCACCCCTCCACTTT
TRBV6-1,once,NA,TRBJ1-1,CASPTATEAFF,TGTGCCAGCCCGACGGCCACTGAAGCTTTCTTT
TRBV7-9,NA,TRBD1,TRBJ1-6,CASRYGKGAKNSPLHF,TGTGCCAGCAGGTATGGAAAGGGGGCAAAAAATTCACCCCTCCACTTT
TRBV6-5,few,NA,TRBJ2-7,CASNPLGGEQYF,TGTGCCAGCAATCCCCTAGGGGGGGAGCAGTACTTC
TRBV5-4,NA,NA,TRBJ1-2,CASSRTTGIGGYTF,TGTGCCAGCAGCCGAACCACAGGGATTGGTGGCTACACCTTC
TRBV6-5,NA,NA,TRBJ2-1,CASTTVSYNEQFF,TGTGCCAGCACGACCGTCTCCTACAATGAGCAGTTCTTC
TRBV19,NA,NA,TRBJ1-5,CASSIDTGLNQPQHF,TGTGCCAGTAGTATAGACACAGGACTCAATCAGCCCCAGCATTTT
TRBV11-3,NA,TRBD2,TRBJ2-2,CASSLDRGGTGELFF,TGTGCCAGCAGCTTAGACCGCGGGGGCACCGGGGAGCTGTTTTTT
TRBV21-1,NA,NA,TRBJ2-7,CASSVRDSSYEQYF,TGTGCCAGCAGCGTCCGGGACTCGTCCTACGAGCAGTACTTC
TRBV5-1,NA,NA,TRBJ2-7,CASSNSREQYF,TGCGCCAGCAGCAACTCACGGGAGCAGTACTTC
TRBV5-4,NA,NA,TRBJ2-3,CASSFLSTDTQYF,TGTGCCAGCAGCTTCCTTAGCACAGATACGCAGTATTTT
TRBV19,NA,TRBD2,TRBJ2-1,CASGAGGSYNEQFF,TGTGCCAGTGGAGCGGGGGGCTCCTACAATGAGCAGTTCTTC
TRBV27,once,NA,TRBJ1-6,CASSWREGEPNSPLHF,TGTGCCAGCAGTTGGCGGGAAGGGGAACCCAATTCACCCCTCCACTTT
TRBV27,NA,NA,TRBJ1-3,CASSLGNPGLGNTIYF,TGTGCCAGCAGTTTGGGGAATCCAGGGCTCGGAAACACCATATATTTT
TRBV5-1,NA,NA,TRBJ1-2,CASSLRDINYGYTF,TGCGCCAGCAGCCTCCGGGACATTAACTATGGCTACACCTTC
TRBV6-1,NA,NA,TRBJ1-3,CASSEVAGSGNTIYF,TGTGCCAGCAGTGAAGTTGCAGGGTCTGGAAACACCATATATTTT
TRBV12-5,NA,NA,TRBJ1-5,CASGFGVNQPQHF,TGTGCTAGTGGCTTCGGGGTCAATCAGCCCCAGCATTTT
TRBV5-6,NA,TRBD1,TRBJ2-1,CASSRGQGTVYNEQFF,TGTGCCAGCAGCCGCGGACAGGGCACGGTCTACAATGAGCAGTTCTTC
TRBV29-1,NA,NA,TRBJ1-1,CSVLPQATNTEAFF,TGCAGCGTTCTCCCTCAGGCTACCAACACTGAAGCTTTCTTT
TRBV4-1,NA,TRBD1,TRBJ2-1,CASSQYTGVNEQFF,TGCGCCAGCAGCCAATATACAGGGGTCAATGAGCAGTTCTTC